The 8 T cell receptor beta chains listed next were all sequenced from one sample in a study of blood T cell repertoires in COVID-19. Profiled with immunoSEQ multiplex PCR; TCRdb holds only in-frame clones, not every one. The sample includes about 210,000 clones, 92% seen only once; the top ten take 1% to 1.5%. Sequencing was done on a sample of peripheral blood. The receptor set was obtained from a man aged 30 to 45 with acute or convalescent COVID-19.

CDR3 DNA sequence: TGTGCCTGGAGTCTAGGGGTGGACGCAGAGACCCAGTACTTC. Its translation is CAWSLGVDAETQYF. The rearrangement uses TRBV30 and TRBJ2-5; a weak D match, TRBD1 (5 bases). The length of the CDR3 is 14 residues. Deletions cut 2 bases from V and 4 bases from J, with 14 bases between. Germline lookup yields CDR1 GTSNPN and CDR2 SVGIG (reference sequence).

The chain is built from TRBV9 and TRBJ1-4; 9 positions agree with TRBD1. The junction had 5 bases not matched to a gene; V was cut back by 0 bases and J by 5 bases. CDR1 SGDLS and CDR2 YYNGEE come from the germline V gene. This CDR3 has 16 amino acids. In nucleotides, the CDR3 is TGTGCCAGCAGCGTAGACGCCGGGACAGGGAATGAAAAACTGTTTTTT. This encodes CASSVDAGTGNEKLFF. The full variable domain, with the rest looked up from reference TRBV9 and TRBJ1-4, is DSGVTQTPKHLITATGQRVTLRCSPRSGDLSVYWYQQSLDQGLQFLIQYYNGEERAKGNILERFSAQQFPDLHSELNLSSLELGDSALYFCASSVDAGTGNEKLFFGSGTQLSVL.

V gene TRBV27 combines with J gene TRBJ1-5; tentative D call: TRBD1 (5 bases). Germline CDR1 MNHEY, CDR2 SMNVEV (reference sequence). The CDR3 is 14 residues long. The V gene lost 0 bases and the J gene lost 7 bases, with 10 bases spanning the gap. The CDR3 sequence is CASSLSTGEQPQHF. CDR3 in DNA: TGTGCCAGCAGTTTATCGACGGGGGAACAGCCCCAGCATTTT.

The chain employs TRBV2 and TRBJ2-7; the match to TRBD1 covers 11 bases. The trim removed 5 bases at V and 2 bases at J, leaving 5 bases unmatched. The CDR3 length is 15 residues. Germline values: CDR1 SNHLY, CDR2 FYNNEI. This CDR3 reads CASSRDRGTTYEQYF. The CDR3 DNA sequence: TGTGCCAGCAGTCGGGACAGGGGGACTACCTACGAGCAGTACTTC.

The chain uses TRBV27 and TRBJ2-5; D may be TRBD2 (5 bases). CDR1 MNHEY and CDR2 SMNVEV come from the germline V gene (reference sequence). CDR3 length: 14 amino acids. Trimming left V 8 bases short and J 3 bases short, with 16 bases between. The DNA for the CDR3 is TGTGCCAGCGGGAAATTTGGGAGAGAAGAGACCCAGTACTTC. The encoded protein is CASGKFGREETQYF.

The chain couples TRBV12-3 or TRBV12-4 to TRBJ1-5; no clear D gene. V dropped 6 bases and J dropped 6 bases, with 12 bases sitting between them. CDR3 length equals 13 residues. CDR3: CASRTRGGQPQHF. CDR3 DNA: TGTGCCAGCAGGACCCGGGGTGGTCAGCCCCAGCATTTT.

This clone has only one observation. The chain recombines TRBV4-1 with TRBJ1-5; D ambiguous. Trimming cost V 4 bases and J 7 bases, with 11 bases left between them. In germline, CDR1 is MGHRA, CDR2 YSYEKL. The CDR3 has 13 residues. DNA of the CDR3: TGCGCCAGCAGCCTGGTAGTTTTCCAGCCCCAGCATTTT. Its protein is CASSLVVFQPQHF.

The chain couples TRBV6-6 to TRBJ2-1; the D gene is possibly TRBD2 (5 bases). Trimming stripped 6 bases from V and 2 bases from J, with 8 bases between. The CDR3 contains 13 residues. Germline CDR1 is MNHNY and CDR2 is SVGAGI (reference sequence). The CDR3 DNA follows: TGTGCCAGCAGGCCCGGGGCCTACAATGAGCAGTTCTTC. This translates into CASRPGAYNEQFF.